This T cell receptor (beta chain) was found in a study of shared T cell receptors in the human thymus. Trimming removed 1 base at V and 4 bases at J, with 13 bases between. Germline V gives CDR1 SGHAT, CDR2 FQNNGV. This CDR3 region has 15 residues. Repertoires were generated with immunoSEQ multiplex PCR, while TCRdb's copy carries only in-frame clones and drops some. This table holds around 730,000 clones, 80% to 90% found once. These same records also appear under a second study, on human thymus T cells. This second report adds: Resections obtained during corrective heart surgery supplied the thymus tissue. Thymic and blood repertoires showed apparently biased V and J gene usage. Related studies noted strongly shared thymic repertoires across unrelated people.

Sequencing input: thymocytes. The receptor was derived from a girl younger than two with a congenital heart defect. This rearrangement joins TRBV11-2 to TRBJ2-5; D unresolved. The CDR3 here is CASSLVFRARETQYF. The CDR3, as DNA: TGTGCCAGCAGCTTAGTATTTCGAGCGCGAGAGACCCAGTACTTC.